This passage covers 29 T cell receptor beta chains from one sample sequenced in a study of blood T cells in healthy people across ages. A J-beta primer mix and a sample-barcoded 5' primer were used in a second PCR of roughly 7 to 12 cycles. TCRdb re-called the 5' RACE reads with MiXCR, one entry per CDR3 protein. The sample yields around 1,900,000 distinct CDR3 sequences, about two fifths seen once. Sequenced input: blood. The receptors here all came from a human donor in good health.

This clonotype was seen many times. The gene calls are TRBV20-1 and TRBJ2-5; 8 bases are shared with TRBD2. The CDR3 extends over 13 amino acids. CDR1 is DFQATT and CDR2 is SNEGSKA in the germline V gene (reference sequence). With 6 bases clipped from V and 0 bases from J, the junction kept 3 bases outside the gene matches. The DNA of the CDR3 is TGCAGTGCCGGGGGGGGAAACCAAGAGACCCAGTACTTC. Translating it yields CSAGGGNQETQYF.

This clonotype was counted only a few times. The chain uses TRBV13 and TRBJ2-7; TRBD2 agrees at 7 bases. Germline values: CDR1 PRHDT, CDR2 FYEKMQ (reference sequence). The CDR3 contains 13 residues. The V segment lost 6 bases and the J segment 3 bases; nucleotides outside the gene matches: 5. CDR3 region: CASSSGLVYEQYF. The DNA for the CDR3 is TGTGCCAGCAGTTCTGGACTAGTCTACGAGCAGTACTTC.

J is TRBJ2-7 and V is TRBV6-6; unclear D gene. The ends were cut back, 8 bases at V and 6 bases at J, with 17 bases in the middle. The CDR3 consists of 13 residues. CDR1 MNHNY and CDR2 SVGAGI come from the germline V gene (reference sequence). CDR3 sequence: CASGPTRSIEQYF. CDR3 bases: TGTGCCAGCGGCCCCACCCGGTCGATCGAGCAGTACTTC.

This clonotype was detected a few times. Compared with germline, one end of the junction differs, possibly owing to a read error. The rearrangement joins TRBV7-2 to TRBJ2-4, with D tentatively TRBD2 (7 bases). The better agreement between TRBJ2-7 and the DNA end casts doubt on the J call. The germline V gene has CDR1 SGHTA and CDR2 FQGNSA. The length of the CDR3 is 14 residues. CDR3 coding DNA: TGTGCCAGCAGCCTAGCGGAGGGGGACTACGAGCAGTACTTC. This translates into CASSLAEGDYEQYF.

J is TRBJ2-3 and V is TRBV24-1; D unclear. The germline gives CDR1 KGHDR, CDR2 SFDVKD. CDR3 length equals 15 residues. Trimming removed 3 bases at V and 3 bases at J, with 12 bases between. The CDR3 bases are TGTGCCACCAGTGATCTTGCTGTCGGTACAGATACGCAGTATTTT. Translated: CATSDLAVGTDTQYF.

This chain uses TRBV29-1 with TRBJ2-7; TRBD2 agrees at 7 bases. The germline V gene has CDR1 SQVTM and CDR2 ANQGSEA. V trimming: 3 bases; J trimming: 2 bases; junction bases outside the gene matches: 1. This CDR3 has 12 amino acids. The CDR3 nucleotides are TGCAGCGTTGAGGGAGGGACCTACGAGCAGTACTTC. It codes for CSVEGGTYEQYF.

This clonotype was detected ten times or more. The CDR3 spells CASSLILARKGNEQFF. The CDR3 DNA is TGTGCCAGCTCTCTTATTCTAGCCCGGAAGGGCAATGAGCAGTTCTTC. The chain carries TRBV18 and TRBJ2-1; tentatively, D is TRBD2 (5 bases). V was pared by 6 bases and J by 6 bases, with 21 bases between. CDR1 and CDR2 (germline): KGHSH, LQKENI. The CDR3 runs 16 residues. Full variable domain (outside the CDR3, taken from reference TRBV18 and TRBJ2-1): NAGVMQNPRHLVRRRGQEARLRCSPMKGHSHVYWYRQLPEEGLKFMVYLQKENIIDESGMPKERFSAEFPKEGPSILRIQQVVRGDSAAYFCASSLILARKGNEQFFGPGTRLTVL.

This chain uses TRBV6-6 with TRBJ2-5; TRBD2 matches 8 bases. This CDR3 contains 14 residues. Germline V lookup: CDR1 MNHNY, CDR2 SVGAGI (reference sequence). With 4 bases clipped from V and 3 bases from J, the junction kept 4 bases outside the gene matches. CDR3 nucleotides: TGTGCCAGCAGTTCGACTAGCGCCGAAGAGACCCAGTACTTC. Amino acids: CASSSTSAEETQYF.

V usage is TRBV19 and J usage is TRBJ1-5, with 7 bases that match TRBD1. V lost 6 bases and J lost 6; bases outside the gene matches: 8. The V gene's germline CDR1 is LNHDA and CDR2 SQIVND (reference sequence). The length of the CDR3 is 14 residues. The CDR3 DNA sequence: TGTGCCAGTAGAATCAGACAGGGAAGTCAGCCCCAGCATTTT. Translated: CASRIRQGSQPQHF.

CDR3 amino acids: CASSKAGNHEQFF. In DNA form, the CDR3 reads TGTGCCAGCAGTAAGGCAGGGAACCACGAGCAGTTCTTC. The V call is TRBV28, the J call TRBJ2-1, with a weak D call TRBD1 (5 bases). CDR1 and CDR2 (germline): MDHEN, SYDVKM. The CDR3 extends over 13 amino acids. The germline V and J ends were trimmed by 5 bases and 10 bases, with 15 bases remaining between them.

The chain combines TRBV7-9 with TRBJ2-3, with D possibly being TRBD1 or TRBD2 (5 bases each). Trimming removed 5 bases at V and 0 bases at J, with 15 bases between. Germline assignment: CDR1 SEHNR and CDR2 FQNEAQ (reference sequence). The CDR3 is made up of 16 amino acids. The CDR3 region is CASSPGTTRSTDTQYF. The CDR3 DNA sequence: TGTGCCAGCAGCCCCGGGACCACCAGAAGCACAGATACGCAGTATTTT.

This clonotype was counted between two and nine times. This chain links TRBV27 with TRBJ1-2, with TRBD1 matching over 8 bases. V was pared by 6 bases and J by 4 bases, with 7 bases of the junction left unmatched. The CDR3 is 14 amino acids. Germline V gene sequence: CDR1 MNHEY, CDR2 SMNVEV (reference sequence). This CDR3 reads CASRTPGQVYGYTF. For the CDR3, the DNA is TGTGCCAGCAGGACTCCGGGACAGGTCTATGGCTACACCTTC.

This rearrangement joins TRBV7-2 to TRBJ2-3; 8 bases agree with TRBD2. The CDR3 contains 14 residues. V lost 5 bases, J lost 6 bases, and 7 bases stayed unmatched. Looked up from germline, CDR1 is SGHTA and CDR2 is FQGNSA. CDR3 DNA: TGTGCCAGCAGCCCCGGGGGGGCCGTCGATACGCAGTATTTT. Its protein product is CASSPGGAVDTQYF.

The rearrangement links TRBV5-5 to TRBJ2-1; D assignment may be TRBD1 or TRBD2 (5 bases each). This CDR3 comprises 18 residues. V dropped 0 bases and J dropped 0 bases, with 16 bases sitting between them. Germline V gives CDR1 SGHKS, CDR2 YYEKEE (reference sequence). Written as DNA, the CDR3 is TGTGCCAGCAGCTTGGCCGGGGCGTGGGAGAGCTCCTACAATGAGCAGTTCTTC. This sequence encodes CASSLAGAWESSYNEQFF.

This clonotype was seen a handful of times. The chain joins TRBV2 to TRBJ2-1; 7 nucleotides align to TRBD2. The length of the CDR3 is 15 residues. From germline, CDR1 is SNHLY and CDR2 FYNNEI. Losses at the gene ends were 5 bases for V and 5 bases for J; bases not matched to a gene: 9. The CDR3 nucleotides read TGTGCCAGCAGTCCGACTAGCCGCATCCACAATGAGCAGTTCTTC. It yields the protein CASSPTSRIHNEQFF. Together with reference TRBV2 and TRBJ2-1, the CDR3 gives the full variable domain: EPEVTQTPSHQVTQMGQEVILRCVPISNHLYFYWYRQILGQKVEFLVSFYNNEISEKSEIFDDQFSVERPDGSNFTLKIRSTKLEDSAMYFCASSPTSRIHNEQFFGPGTRLTVL.

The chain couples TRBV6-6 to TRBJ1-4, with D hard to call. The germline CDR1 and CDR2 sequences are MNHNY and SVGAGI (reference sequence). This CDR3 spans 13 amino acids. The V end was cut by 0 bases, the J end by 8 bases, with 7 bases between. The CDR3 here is CASSYSQEEKLFF. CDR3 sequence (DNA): TGTGCCAGCAGTTACTCGCAGGAAGAAAAACTGTTTTTT.

The CDR3 sequence: CASSFLGGRYNEQYF. CDR3 in DNA: TGTGCCAGCAGTTTCCTGGGGGGGAGGTACAATGAGCAGTACTTC. This chain links TRBV27 with TRBJ2-1; 7 nucleotides line up with TRBD2. The end of the DNA aligns better with TRBJ2-7, so the J call may be wrong. Germline loops: CDR1 MNHEY, CDR2 SMNVEV (reference sequence). This CDR3 is built from 15 residues.

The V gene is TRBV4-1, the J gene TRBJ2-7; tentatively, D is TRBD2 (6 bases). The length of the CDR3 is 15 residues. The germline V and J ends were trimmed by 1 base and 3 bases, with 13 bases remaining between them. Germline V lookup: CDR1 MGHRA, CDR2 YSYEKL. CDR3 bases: TGCGCCAGCAGCCAAGGGGGGGACTTAAGCTACGAGCAGTACTTC. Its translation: CASSQGGDLSYEQYF.

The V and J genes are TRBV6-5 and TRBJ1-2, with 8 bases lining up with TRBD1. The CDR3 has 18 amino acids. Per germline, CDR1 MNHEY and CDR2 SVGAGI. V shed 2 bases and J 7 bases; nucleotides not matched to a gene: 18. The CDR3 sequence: CASSYPLTQGANSFGYTF. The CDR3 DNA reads TGTGCCAGCAGTTACCCCCTAACCCAGGGGGCAAATAGTTTTGGCTACACCTTC.

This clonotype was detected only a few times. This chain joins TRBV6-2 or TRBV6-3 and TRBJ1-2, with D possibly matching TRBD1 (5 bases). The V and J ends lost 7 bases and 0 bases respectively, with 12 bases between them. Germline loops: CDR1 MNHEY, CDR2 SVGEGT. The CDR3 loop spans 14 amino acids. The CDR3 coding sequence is TGTGCCAGCACCCTGCCGGGACCTAACTATGGCTACACCTTC. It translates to CASTLPGPNYGYTF.

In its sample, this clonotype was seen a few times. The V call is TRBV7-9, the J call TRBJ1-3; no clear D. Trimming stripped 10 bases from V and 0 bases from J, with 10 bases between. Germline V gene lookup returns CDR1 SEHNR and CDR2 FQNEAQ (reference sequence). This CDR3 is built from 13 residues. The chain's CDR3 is CATVIFSGNTIYF. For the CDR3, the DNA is TGTGCCACCGTGATATTCTCTGGAAACACCATATATTTT.

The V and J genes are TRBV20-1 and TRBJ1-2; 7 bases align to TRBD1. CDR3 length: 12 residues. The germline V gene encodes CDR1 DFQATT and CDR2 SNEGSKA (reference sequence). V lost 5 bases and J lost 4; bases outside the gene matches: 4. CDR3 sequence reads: CSASDRIYGYTF. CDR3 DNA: TGCAGTGCTTCGGACAGGATCTATGGCTACACCTTC.

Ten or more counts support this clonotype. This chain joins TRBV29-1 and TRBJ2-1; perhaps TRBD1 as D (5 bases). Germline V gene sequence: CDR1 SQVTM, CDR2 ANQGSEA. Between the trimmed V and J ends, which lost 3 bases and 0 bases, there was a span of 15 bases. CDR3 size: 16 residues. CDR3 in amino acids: CSVEGSRVRSYNEQFF. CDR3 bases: TGCAGCGTTGAGGGAAGCAGGGTACGCTCCTACAATGAGCAGTTCTTC.

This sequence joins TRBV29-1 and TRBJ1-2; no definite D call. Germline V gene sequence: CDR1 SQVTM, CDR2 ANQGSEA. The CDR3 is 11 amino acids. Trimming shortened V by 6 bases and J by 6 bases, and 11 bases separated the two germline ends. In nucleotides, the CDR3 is TGCAGCGTGAAAGTTGGAGATGGCTACACCTTC. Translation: CSVKVGDGYTF.

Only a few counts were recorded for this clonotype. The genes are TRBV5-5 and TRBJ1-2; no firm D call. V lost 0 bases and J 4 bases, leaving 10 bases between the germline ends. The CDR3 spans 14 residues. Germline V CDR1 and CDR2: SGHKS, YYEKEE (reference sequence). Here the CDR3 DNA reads TGTGCCAGCAGCTTGGGCCGACCGGGCTATGGCTACACCTTC. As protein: CASSLGRPGYGYTF.

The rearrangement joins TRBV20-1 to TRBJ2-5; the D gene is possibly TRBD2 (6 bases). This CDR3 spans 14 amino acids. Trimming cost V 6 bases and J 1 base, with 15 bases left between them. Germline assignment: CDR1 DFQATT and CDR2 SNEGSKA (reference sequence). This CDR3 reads CSAIKVSGQETQYF. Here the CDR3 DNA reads TGCAGTGCAATAAAAGTTAGCGGCCAAGAGACCCAGTACTTC.

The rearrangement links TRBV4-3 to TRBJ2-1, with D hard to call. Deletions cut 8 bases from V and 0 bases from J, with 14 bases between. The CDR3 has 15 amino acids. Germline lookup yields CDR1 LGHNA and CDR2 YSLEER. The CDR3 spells CASGVRSSSYNEQFF. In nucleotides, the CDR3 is TGCGCCAGCGGTGTCCGGTCTAGCTCCTACAATGAGCAGTTCTTC.

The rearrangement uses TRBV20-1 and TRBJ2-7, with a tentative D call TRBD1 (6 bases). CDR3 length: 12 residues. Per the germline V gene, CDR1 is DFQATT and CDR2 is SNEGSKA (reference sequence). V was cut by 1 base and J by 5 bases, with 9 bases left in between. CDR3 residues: CSARGTVNEQYF. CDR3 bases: TGCAGTGCTAGAGGGACAGTCAACGAGCAGTACTTC.

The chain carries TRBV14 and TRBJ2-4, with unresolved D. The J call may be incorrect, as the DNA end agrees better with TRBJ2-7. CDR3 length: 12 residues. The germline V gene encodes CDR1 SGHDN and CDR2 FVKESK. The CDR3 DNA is TGTGCCAGCAGCCAACAGAGCTGCGAGCAGTACTTC. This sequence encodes CASSQQSCEQYF.